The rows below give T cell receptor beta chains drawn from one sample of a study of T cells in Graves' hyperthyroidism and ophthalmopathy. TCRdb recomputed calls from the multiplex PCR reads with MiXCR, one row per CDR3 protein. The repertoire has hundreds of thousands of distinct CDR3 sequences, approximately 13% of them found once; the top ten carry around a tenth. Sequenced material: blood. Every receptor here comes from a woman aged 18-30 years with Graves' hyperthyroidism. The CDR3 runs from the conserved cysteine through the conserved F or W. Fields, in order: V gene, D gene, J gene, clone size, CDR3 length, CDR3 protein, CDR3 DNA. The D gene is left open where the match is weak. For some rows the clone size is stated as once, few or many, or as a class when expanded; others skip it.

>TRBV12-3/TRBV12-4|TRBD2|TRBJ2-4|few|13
CASSLGGDNIQYF
TGTGCCAGCAGTTTGGGGGGGGACAACATTCAGTACTTC
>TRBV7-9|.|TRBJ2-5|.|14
CASSLGGRRETQYF
TGTGCCAGCAGCTTGGGCGGACGCCGGGAGACCCAGTACTTC
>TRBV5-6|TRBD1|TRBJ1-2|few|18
CASSLARGQGLRDYGYTF
TGTGCCAGCAGCTTGGCACGGGGACAGGGGCTTAGGGACTATGGCTACACCTTC
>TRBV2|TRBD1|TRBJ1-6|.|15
CASSQRTGSNSPLHF
TGTGCCAGCAGTCAGCGGACAGGGAGTAATTCACCCCTCCACTTT
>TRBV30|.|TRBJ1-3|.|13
CAWSPPSGNTIYF
TGTGCCTGGAGTCCACCCTCTGGAAACACCATATATTTT
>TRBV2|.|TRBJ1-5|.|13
CASRDLLERPQHF
TGTGCCAGCAGGGACCTTTTGGAGAGGCCCCAGCATTTT
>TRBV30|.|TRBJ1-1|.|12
CAWIIPNTEAFF
TGTGCCTGGATTATTCCGAACACTGAAGCTTTCTTT
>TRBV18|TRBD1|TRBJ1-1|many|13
CASSTAGDSEAFF
TGTGCCAGCTCAACTGCGGGGGACAGTGAAGCTTTCTTT
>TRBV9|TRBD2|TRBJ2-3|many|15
CASSTGLAGTDTQYF
TGTGCCAGCAGCACCGGACTAGCGGGCACAGATACGCAGTATTTT
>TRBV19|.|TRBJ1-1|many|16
CASSTTGGRSFTEAFF
TGTGCCAGTAGTACCACCGGGGGCAGGTCGTTCACTGAAGCTTTCTTT
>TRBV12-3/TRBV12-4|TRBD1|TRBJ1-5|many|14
CASRAGGVNQPQHF
TGTGCCAGCAGGGCAGGGGGAGTCAATCAGCCCCAGCATTTT